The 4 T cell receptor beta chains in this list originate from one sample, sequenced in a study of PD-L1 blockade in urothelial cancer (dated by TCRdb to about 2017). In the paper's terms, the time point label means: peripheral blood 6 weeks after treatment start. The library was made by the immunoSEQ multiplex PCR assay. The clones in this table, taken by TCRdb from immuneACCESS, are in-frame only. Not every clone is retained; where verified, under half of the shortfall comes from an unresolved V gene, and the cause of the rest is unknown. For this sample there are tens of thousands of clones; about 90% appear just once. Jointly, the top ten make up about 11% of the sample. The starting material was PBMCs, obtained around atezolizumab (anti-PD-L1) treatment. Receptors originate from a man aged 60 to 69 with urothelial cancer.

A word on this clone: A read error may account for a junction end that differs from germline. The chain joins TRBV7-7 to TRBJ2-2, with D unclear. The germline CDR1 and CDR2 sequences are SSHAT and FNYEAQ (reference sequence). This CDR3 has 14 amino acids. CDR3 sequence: CASSADRLTGELFF. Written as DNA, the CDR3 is TGTGCTAGCAGCGCAGATAGACTGACCGGGGAGCTGTTTTTT.

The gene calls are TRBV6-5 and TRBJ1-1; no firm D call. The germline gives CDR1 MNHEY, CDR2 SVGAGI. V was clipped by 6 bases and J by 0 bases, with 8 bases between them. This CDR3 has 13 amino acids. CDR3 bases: TGTGCCAGCAGCCGCACAGTGAACACTGAAGCTTTCTTT. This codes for CASSRTVNTEAFF.

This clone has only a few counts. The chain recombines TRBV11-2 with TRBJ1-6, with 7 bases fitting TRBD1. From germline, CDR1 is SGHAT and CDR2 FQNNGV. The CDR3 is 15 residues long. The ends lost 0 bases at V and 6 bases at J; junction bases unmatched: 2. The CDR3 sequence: CASSLEGTANSPLHF. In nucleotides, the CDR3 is TGTGCCAGCAGCTTAGAGGGGACAGCTAATTCACCCCTCCACTTT. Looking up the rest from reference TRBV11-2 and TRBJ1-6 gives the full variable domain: EAGVAQSPRYKIIEKRQSVAFWCNPISGHATLYWYQQILGQGPKLLIQFQNNGVVDDSQLPKDRFSAERLKGVDSTLKIQPAKLEDSAVYLCASSLEGTANSPLHFGNGTRLTVT.

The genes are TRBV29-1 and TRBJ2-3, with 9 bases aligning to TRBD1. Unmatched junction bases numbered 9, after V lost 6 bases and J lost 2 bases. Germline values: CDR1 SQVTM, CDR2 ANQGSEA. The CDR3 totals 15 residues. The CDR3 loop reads CSVDNRGLDTDTQYF. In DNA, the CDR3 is TGCAGCGTGGATAACAGGGGGCTGGACACAGATACGCAGTATTTT.